The 24 T cell receptor beta chains reported below all come from one sample, sequenced in a study of technical replicates of blood from several donors. Some clones are missing from TCRdb's copy, which holds only in-frame ones; the method was immunoSEQ multiplex PCR. The table includes under 85,000 clones, around 92% detected once. The material sequenced was T cells isolated from PBMCs. The receptors shown here come from a human donor in good health.

The J gene is TRBJ1-1, the V gene TRBV29-1; D ambiguous. Trimming shortened V by 7 bases and J by 6 bases, and 18 bases separated the two germline ends. Germline V gives CDR1 SQVTM, CDR2 ANQGSEA. The CDR3 covers 13 residues. This chain's CDR3 is CSALDSWASEAFF. The DNA for the CDR3 is TGCAGCGCTTTGGACTCCTGGGCATCTGAAGCTTTCTTT.

V is TRBV27 and J is TRBJ2-7; D remains unclear. Trimming removed 0 bases at V and 7 bases at J, with 10 bases between. This CDR3 has 13 amino acids. Germline V lookup: CDR1 MNHEY, CDR2 SMNVEV (reference sequence). This CDR3 reads CASSLSPMVEQYF. Here the CDR3 DNA reads TGTGCCAGCAGTTTATCCCCTATGGTTGAGCAGTACTTC.

This sequence joins TRBV28 and TRBJ1-5; tentatively, D is TRBD1 (5 bases). Looked up from germline, CDR1 is MDHEN and CDR2 is SYDVKM. The CDR3 loop spans 13 amino acids. Trimming stripped 6 bases from V and 4 bases from J, with 10 bases between. The CDR3 nucleotides are TGTGCCAGCAGCCCAGGGATTAATCAGCCCCAGCATTTT. Translation: CASSPGINQPQHF. The full variable domain, in which reference TRBV28 and TRBJ1-5 provide the parts outside the CDR3, is DVKVTQSSRYLVKRTGEKVFLECVQDMDHENMFWYRQDPGLGLRLIYFSYDVKMKEKGDIPEGYSVSREKKERFSLILESASTNQTSMYLCASSPGINQPQHFGDGTRLSIL.

The chain employs TRBV13 and TRBJ2-3; 14 nucleotides match TRBD2. With V trimmed by 5 bases and J by 6 bases, 10 bases remained unmatched. CDR1 is PRHDT and CDR2 is FYEKMQ in the germline V gene (reference sequence). The CDR3 contains 17 residues. CDR3 loop: CASSAPGLAGASDTQYF. CDR3 nucleotides: TGTGCCAGCAGCGCCCCGGGACTAGCGGGAGCGTCGGATACGCAGTATTTT.

The chain combines TRBV6-4 with TRBJ2-2; tentatively, D is TRBD2 (5 bases). The V end was cut by 8 bases, the J end by 7 bases, with 17 bases between. The CDR3 loop spans 14 amino acids. The V gene's germline CDR1 is MRHNA and CDR2 SNTAGT. CDR3: CASGGQYGVGELFF. The CDR3 nucleotides read TGTGCCAGCGGCGGGCAGTATGGTGTCGGGGAGCTGTTTTTT.

The chain combines TRBV18 with TRBJ1-4; 7 nucleotides line up with TRBD1. Germline assignment: CDR1 KGHSH and CDR2 LQKENI. V lost 5 bases, J lost 4 bases, and 13 bases stayed unmatched. The CDR3 covers 17 residues. This CDR3 is CASSEIPGQQFNEKLFF. The CDR3 DNA reads TGTGCCAGCTCAGAAATTCCGGGACAGCAATTTAATGAAAAACTGTTTTTT.

The V and J genes are TRBV2 and TRBJ2-1; maybe TRBD2 (5 bases). This CDR3 comprises 13 residues. With 1 base removed from V and 8 bases from J, the gap between germline ends came to 9 bases. Per germline, CDR1 SNHLY and CDR2 FYNNEI. DNA of the CDR3: TGTGCCAGCAGTGAAGGCCGGGGATATGAGCAGTTCTTC. It translates to CASSEGRGYEQFF.

The chain joins TRBV15 to TRBJ1-3; D may be TRBD1 (6 bases). The ends were cut back, 5 bases at V and 0 bases at J, with 14 bases in the middle. CDR3 length equals 16 residues. The germline CDR1 and CDR2 sequences are LNHNV and YYDKDF (reference sequence). CDR3 region: CATSPYGQLSGNTIYF. The CDR3 nucleotides read TGTGCCACCAGCCCCTACGGACAGCTCTCTGGAAACACCATATATTTT. The complete variable domain, with remaining parts taken from reference TRBV15 and TRBJ1-3, reads DAMVIQNPRYQVTQFGKPVTLSCSQTLNHNVMYWYQQKSSQAPKLLFHYYDKDFNNEADTPDNFQSRRPNTSFCFLDIRSPGLGDTAMYLCATSPYGQLSGNTIYFGEGSWLTVV.

V and J are TRBV9 and TRBJ1-2, with TRBD1 identical over 8 bases. Trimming took 3 bases from V and 6 from J; bases not matched to a gene: 13. This CDR3 contains 16 residues. Looked up from germline, CDR1 is SGDLS and CDR2 is YYNGEE. In nucleotides, the CDR3 is TGTGCCAGCAGCGCCCAGCGGACAGGGCCCGGGAATGGCTACACCTTC. This sequence encodes CASSAQRTGPGNGYTF.

The chain recombines TRBV7-9 with TRBJ1-2; D remains ambiguous. Per germline, CDR1 SEHNR and CDR2 FQNEAQ (reference sequence). The CDR3 loop spans 13 amino acids. V shed 4 bases and J shed 3 bases, with 9 bases lying between them. CDR3 coding DNA: TGTGCCAGCAGCTCTCAGGTTTACTATGGCTACACCTTC. It yields the protein CASSSQVYYGYTF. Variable domain in full (rest from reference TRBV7-9 and TRBJ1-2): DTGVSQNPRHKITKRGQNVTFRCDPISEHNRLYWYRQTLGQGPEFLTYFQNEAQLEKSRLLSDRFSAERPKGSFSTLEIQRTEQGDSAMYLCASSSQVYYGYTFGSGTRLTVV.

The chain is built from TRBV7-8 and TRBJ2-7; 8 bases are shared with TRBD1. The CDR3 extends over 15 amino acids. CDR1 SGHVS and CDR2 FQNEAQ come from the germline V gene. Trimming removed 6 bases from V and 0 bases from J; junction bases left unmatched: 7. The CDR3 DNA is TGTGCCAGCAGTCAGGGGGCAGGAATCTCCTACGAGCAGTACTTC. Its protein is CASSQGAGISYEQYF.

The chain recombines TRBV9 with TRBJ2-1, with 7 nucleotides matching TRBD1. There are 15 residues in the CDR3. Germline V gives CDR1 SGDLS, CDR2 YYNGEE. V lost 5 bases to trimming and J lost 2 bases; unmatched junction nucleotides: 7. In DNA, the CDR3 is TGTGCCAGCAGTGTTGCCGGGACAGCCTACAATGAGCAGTTCTTC. This gives the protein CASSVAGTAYNEQFF.

This clone was seen once. This chain connects TRBV19 to TRBJ2-6; 7 nucleotides match TRBD2. The V gene's germline CDR1 is LNHDA and CDR2 SQIVND (reference sequence). V lost 4 bases and J lost 0; bases outside the gene matches: 9. The CDR3 consists of 18 residues. As DNA, the CDR3 is TGTGCCAGTAGTACTCGAGCGGGAACGAGCTCTGGGGCCAACGTCCTGACTTTC. Its translation: CASSTRAGTSSGANVLTF.

V and J are TRBV7-8 and TRBJ2-6; TRBD2 aligns across 8 bases. The V gene end was trimmed by 7 bases and the J gene end by 0 bases; junction bases not matched to a gene: 8. The length of the CDR3 is 17 residues. Germline CDR1 is SGHVS and CDR2 is FQNEAQ. The CDR3 DNA follows: TGTGCCAGCATGCGGGCGGGAGGAGGCTCTGGGGCCAACGTCCTGACTTTC. This codes for CASMRAGGGSGANVLTF.

This chain uses TRBV25-1 with TRBJ1-1, with TRBD1 as a possible D gene (6 bases). V was trimmed by 5 bases and J by 5 bases, leaving 18 bases between them. CDR1 is MGHDK and CDR2 is SYGVNS in the germline V gene. This CDR3 is built from 15 residues. The DNA of the CDR3 is TGTGCCAGCAGTCCCTTATCCGGGACACTGACTGAAGCTTTCTTT. Its protein is CASSPLSGTLTEAFF. Full variable domain (remainder filled in from reference TRBV25-1 and TRBJ1-1): EADIYQTPRYLVIGTGKKITLECSQTMGHDKMYWYQQDPGMELHLIHYSYGVNSTEKGDLSSESTVSRIRTEHFPLTLESARPSHTSQYLCASSPLSGTLTEAFFGQGTRLTVV.

Only one count was recorded for this clone. The V gene is TRBV25-1, the J gene TRBJ2-7; D is ambiguous. Germline V lookup: CDR1 MGHDK, CDR2 SYGVNS. The CDR3 has 14 residues. Trimming took off 0 bases at V and 1 base at J, with 7 bases between the two ends. The CDR3 here is CASSEYVRSYEQYF. The DNA for the CDR3 is TGTGCCAGCAGTGAATACGTGAGGTCCTACGAGCAGTACTTC.

Only one count was recorded for this clone. This sequence joins TRBV25-1 and TRBJ1-4; perhaps TRBD1 as D (5 bases). The CDR3 runs 14 residues. CDR1 is MGHDK and CDR2 is SYGVNS in the germline V gene. Trimming left V 8 bases short and J 3 bases short, with 13 bases between. The CDR3 nucleotides are TGTGCCAGCGGACTAGCAGGGTCTAATGAAAAACTGTTTTTT. Translation gives CASGLAGSNEKLFF. The whole variable domain, filled in from reference TRBV25-1 and TRBJ1-4, reads EADIYQTPRYLVIGTGKKITLECSQTMGHDKMYWYQQDPGMELHLIHYSYGVNSTEKGDLSSESTVSRIRTEHFPLTLESARPSHTSQYLCASGLAGSNEKLFFGSGTQLSVL.

V gene TRBV19 combines with J gene TRBJ2-7, with D tentatively TRBD2 (6 bases). From germline, CDR1 is LNHDA and CDR2 SQIVND (reference sequence). Trimming left V 5 bases short and J 2 bases short, with 19 bases between. This CDR3 has 16 amino acids. The CDR3 protein is CASSPLAGPYPYEQYF. For the CDR3, the DNA is TGTGCCAGTAGTCCACTGGCGGGACCTTACCCCTACGAGCAGTACTTC.

This clone was detected once. J is TRBJ2-1 and V is TRBV4-1; D uncertain. Germline-derived CDR1 and CDR2 are MGHRA and YSYEKL. Trimming cost V 6 bases and J 6 bases, with 9 bases left between them. The CDR3 runs to 12 residues. The CDR3 DNA reads as TGCGCCAGCAGTCCCAACTTCAATGAGCAGTTCTTC. Translating gives CASSPNFNEQFF.

The chain links TRBV10-1 to TRBJ1-4; 7 bases match TRBD1. The ends lost 6 bases at V and 8 bases at J; junction bases unmatched: 6. Germline assignment: CDR1 WNHNN and CDR2 SYGVQD (reference sequence). This CDR3 is built from 13 residues. The CDR3 region has the DNA TGCGCCAGCAGACAGGGGCTCCAAGAAAAACTGTTTTTT. Its protein is CASRQGLQEKLFF.

The chain has TRBV9 and TRBJ2-1, with 11 bases matching TRBD2. This CDR3 contains 20 residues. The V gene's germline CDR1 is SGDLS and CDR2 YYNGEE. V shed 1 base, J shed 6 bases, and the junction held 18 bases outside the gene matches. The CDR3 loop is CASSVRLEDRTSGSPNEQFF. CDR3 nucleotides: TGTGCCAGCAGCGTAAGGCTTGAGGACCGGACTAGCGGGTCCCCCAATGAGCAGTTCTTC.

CDR3 DNA sequence: TGTGCCAGCAGCTTATGGGCCCCATACGAGCAGTACTTC. Its translation is CASSLWAPYEQYF. The rearrangement uses TRBV7-2 and TRBJ2-7, with D uncertain. CDR1 SGHTA and CDR2 FQGNSA come from the germline V gene. V lost 2 bases and J 4 bases, leaving 9 bases between the germline ends. This CDR3 contains 13 residues.

This clone was seen once. The gene calls are TRBV5-1 and TRBJ2-1; tentative D call: TRBD2 (6 bases). CDR1 is SGHRS and CDR2 is YFSETQ in the germline V gene. Trimming took 3 bases from V and 7 from J, leaving 11 bases between them. The CDR3 length is 13 residues. CDR3 DNA sequence: TGCGCCAGCAGCTGGGACTGGGGTAATGAGCAGTTCTTC. Protein: CASSWDWGNEQFF.

The V and J genes are TRBV7-6 and TRBJ2-1, with 10 nucleotides matching TRBD2. The CDR3 loop spans 15 amino acids. The J segment lost 6 bases and the V segment lost 2 bases, leaving 4 bases of the junction unmatched. Germline V gene sequence: CDR1 SGHVS, CDR2 FNYEAQ. In DNA form, the CDR3 reads TGTGCCAGCAGCTTACTAGCGGGAGAGGTCAATGAGCAGTTCTTC. It codes for CASSLLAGEVNEQFF.